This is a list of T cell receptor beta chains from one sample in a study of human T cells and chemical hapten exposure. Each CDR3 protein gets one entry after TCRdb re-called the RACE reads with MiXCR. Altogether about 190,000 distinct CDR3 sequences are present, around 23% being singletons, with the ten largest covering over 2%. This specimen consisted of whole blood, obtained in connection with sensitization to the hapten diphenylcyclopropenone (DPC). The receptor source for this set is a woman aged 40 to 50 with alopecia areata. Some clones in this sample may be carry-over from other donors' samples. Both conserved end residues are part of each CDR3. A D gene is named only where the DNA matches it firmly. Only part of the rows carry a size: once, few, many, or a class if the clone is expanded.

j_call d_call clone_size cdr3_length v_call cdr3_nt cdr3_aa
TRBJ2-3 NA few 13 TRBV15 TGTGCCACCAGCAGAGTAGACACAGATACGCAGTATTTT CATSRVDTDTQYF
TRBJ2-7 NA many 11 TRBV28 TGTGCCAGCAGTTATCTCTACGAGCAGTACTTC CASSYLYEQYF
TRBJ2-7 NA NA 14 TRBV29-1 TGCAGCGTTGAAGATCCGCGGGGAACCTACGAGCAGTACTTC CSVEDPRGTYEQYF
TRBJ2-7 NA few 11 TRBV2 TGTGCCAGCAGTGAATCAGGGTCCGCAGACTTC CASSESGSADF
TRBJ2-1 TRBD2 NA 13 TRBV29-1 TGCAGCGTTGGGGAGGCTAGCGGGCATGAGCAGTTCTTC CSVGEASGHEQFF
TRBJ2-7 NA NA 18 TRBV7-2 TGTGCCAGCAGCAGACAGGGTATGGGGCTAGCGGCCTCCTACGAGCAGTACTTC CASSRQGMGLAASYEQYF
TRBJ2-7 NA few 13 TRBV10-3 TGTGCCATCAGTGAGCAGGACACCGACGAGCAGTACTTC CAISEQDTDEQYF
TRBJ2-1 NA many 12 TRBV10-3 TGTGCCATCAGTGACCAATACAATGAGCAGTTCTTC CAISDQYNEQFF
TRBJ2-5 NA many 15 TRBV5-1 TGCGCCAGCAGCTTGGTTACAGGAGGTGGAGAGACCCAGTACTTC CASSLVTGGGETQYF
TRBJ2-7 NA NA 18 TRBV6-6 TGTGCCAGCAGGAAAAGGGTACAAACGGGGGCCTACTCCTACGAGCAGTACTTC CASRKRVQTGAYSYEQYF
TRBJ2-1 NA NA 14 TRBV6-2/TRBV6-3 TGTGCCAGCAGTACCCTGGGCTATTCCAATGAGCAGTTCTTC CASSTLGYSNEQFF
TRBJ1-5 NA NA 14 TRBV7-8 TGTGCCAGCAGCTTATTACCAGGGGCTCAGCCCCAGCATTTT CASSLLPGAQPQHF
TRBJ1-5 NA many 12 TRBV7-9 TGTGCCAGCAGCTTAGATCGTCAGCCCCAGCATTTT CASSLDRQPQHF
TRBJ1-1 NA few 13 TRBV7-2 TGTGCCAGCACCCTCAGGGATTCAGCTGAAGCTTTCTTT CASTLRDSAEAFF
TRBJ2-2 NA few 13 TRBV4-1 TGCGCCAGCGAACCGACCAACACCGGGGAGCTGTTTTTT CASEPTNTGELFF
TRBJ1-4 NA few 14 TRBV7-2 TGTGCCAGCAGCCCTCAGGAAGCCAAGGAAAAACTGTTTTTT CASSPQEAKEKLFF
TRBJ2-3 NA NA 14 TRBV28 TGTGCCAGCAGGATAGCTACTAGCACAGATACGCAGTATTTT CASRIATSTDTQYF
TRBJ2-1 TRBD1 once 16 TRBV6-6 TGTGCCAGCAGTTACCCCGGGACAGGAGCCCCCTCGATGCTATTCTTC CASSYPGTGAPSMLFF
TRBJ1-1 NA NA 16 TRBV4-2 TGTGCCAGCAGCCAAGATGGGTTAGGGGGGAACACTGAAGCTTTCTTT CASSQDGLGGNTEAFF
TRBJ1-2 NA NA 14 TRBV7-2 TGTGCCAGCACCCCACCTGGACGGGCTAAGGGCTACACCTTC CASTPPGRAKGYTF
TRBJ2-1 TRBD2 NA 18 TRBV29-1 TGCAGCGTTAAGGGGGCTAGCGGGAGAGGGGCCTCCTACAATGAGCAGTTCTTC CSVKGASGRGASYNEQFF
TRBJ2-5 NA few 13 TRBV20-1 TGCAGTGCTAGTGGGCCCCCCAAAGAGACCCAGTACTTC CSASGPPKETQYF
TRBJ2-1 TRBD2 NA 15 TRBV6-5 TGTGCCAGCAGCAAGACTTGGGGGGGATACAATGAGCAGTTCTTC CASSKTWGGYNEQFF
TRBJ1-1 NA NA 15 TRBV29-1 TGCAGCGTTCACCCCGGAGGGGGAAGGAACACTGAAGCTTTCTTT CSVHPGGGRNTEAFF
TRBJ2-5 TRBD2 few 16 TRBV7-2 TGTGCCACCGCGGGGGGGGCGGGGCTTCCCCGCGAGACCCAGTACTTC CATAGGAGLPRETQYF
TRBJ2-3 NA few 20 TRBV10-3 TGTGCCATCAGTGATCTCCTGTCCAAGAAATCACTGATCAGCACAGATACGCAGTATTTT CAISDLLSKKSLISTDTQYF
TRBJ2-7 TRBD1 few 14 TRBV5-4 TGTGCCAGCAGCTTTGACAGGGGGCGCGACGAGCAGTACTTC CASSFDRGRDEQYF
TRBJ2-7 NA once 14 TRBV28 TGTGCCAGCAGTTTGGGTGACAGGACCTACGAGCAGTACTTC CASSLGDRTYEQYF
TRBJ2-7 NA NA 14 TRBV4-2 TGTGCCAGCAGCCCGGGTGAGGGGTCCTACGAGCAGTACTTC CASSPGEGSYEQYF
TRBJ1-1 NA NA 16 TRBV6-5 TGTGCCAGCAGTTACCCGAAGGGGGGGCTGAACACTGAAGCTTTCTTT CASSYPKGGLNTEAFF
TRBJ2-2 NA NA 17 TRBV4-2 TGTGCCAGCAGCCAAGTCGTTCAGGGCGGGAACACCGGGGAGCTGTTTTTT CASSQVVQGGNTGELFF
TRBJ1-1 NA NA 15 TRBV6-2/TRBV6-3 TGTGCCAGCAGTTACCCTCTGGGGCCGTACACTGAAGCTTTCTTT CASSYPLGPYTEAFF
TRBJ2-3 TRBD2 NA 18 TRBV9 TGTGCCAGCAGCGCTCCCTTAATGAGCGGGAGGGTGGCAGATACGCAGTATTTT CASSAPLMSGRVADTQYF
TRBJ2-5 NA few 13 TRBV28 TGTGCCAGCAGTACCTTCGGGCTCCTCGATCAGTACTTC CASSTFGLLDQYF
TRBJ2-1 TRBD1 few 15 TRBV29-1 TGCAGCGTAGATGCCGGGACAGGGGGATACAATGAGCAGTTCTTC CSVDAGTGGYNEQFF
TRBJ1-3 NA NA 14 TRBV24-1 TGTGCCACCAGTGATTCCTATTCTGGAAACACCATATATTTT CATSDSYSGNTIYF
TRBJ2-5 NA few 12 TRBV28 TGTGCCAACCGCCCCCCCCAAGAGACCCAGTACTTC CANRPPQETQYF
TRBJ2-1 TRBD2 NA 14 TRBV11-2 TGTGCCAGCAGCTCCCGGGGAGGGGTCAATGAGCAGTTCTTC CASSSRGGVNEQFF
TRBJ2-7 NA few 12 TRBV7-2 TGTGCCAGCAGCTCACAGAGGTACGAGCAGTACTTC CASSSQRYEQYF
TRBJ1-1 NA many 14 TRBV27 TGTGCCAGCAGTGCGCCAGGGAGCCTCACTGAAGCTTTCTTT CASSAPGSLTEAFF
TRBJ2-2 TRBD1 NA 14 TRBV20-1 TGCAGTGCTAGAGATCAGGGGGCCGCCGGGGAGCTGTTTTTT CSARDQGAAGELFF
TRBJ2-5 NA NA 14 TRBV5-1 TGCGCCAGCAGCCCGACTAGGGCGGCAAAGACCCAGTACTTC CASSPTRAAKTQYF
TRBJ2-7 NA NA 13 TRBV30 TGTGCCTGGAACAAGGGGCGGACGGGCGAGCAGTACTTC CAWNKGRTGEQYF
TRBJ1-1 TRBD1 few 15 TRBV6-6 TGTGCCAGCAGTTACCACTCGACAGGGGACACTGAAGCTTTCTTT CASSYHSTGDTEAFF
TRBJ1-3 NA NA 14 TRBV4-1 TGCGCCAGCAGCCAAGCGGGCTCTGGAAACACCATATATTTT CASSQAGSGNTIYF
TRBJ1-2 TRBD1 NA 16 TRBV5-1 TGCGCCAGCAGCTTGGGTTCCCAGGGGGCTGGCTATGGCTACACCTTC CASSLGSQGAGYGYTF
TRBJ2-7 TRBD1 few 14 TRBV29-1 TGCAGCGCCGCGGGACAGGCTGGCCCCTACGAGCAGTACTTC CSAAGQAGPYEQYF
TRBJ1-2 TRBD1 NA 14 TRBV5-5 TGTGCCAGCAGCTTGGGGGACAGTCCTTATGGCTACACCTTC CASSLGDSPYGYTF
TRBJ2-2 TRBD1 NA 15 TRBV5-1 TGCGCCAGCAGGGACGGGACAGCGAACACCGGGGAGCTGTTTTTT CASRDGTANTGELFF
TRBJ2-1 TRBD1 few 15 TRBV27 TGTGCCAGCAGTCCCGGGACAGGGGGTTACAATGAGCAGTTCTTC CASSPGTGGYNEQFF
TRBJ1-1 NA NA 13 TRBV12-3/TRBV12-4 TGTGCCAGCAGTTTAGAACCGAAGGCTGAAGCTTTCTTT CASSLEPKAEAFF
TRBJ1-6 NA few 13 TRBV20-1 TGCAGTGCTAGCAGCAGGCGTAATTCACCCCTCCACTTT CSASSRRNSPLHF
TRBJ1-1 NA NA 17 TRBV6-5 TGTGCCAGCAGTTACTCCACGGGGGGCGGCATGAACACTGAAGCTTTCTTT CASSYSTGGGMNTEAFF
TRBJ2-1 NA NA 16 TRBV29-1 TGCAGCGTTGAAGATACCGGGACGGCCTCCTACAATGAGCAGTTCTTC CSVEDTGTASYNEQFF
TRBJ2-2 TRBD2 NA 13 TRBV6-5 TGTGCCAGCAGTTGGGGAGGGACCGGGGAGCTGTTTTTT CASSWGGTGELFF
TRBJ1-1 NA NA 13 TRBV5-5 TGTGCCAGCAGCTTGGGCGAGGGGACTGAAGCTTTCTTT CASSLGEGTEAFF
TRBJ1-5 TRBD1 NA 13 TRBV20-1 TGCAGTGCGGGACAGGGCCCCTCTCAGCCCCAGCATTTT CSAGQGPSQPQHF
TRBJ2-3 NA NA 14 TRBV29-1 TGCAGCGTTGGGGCGGGGGCTCGCACAGATACGCAGTATTTT CSVGAGARTDTQYF
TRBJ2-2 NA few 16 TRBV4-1 TGCGCCAGCAGCCAAGGCAGGACATCAAACACCGGGGAGCTGTTTTTT CASSQGRTSNTGELFF